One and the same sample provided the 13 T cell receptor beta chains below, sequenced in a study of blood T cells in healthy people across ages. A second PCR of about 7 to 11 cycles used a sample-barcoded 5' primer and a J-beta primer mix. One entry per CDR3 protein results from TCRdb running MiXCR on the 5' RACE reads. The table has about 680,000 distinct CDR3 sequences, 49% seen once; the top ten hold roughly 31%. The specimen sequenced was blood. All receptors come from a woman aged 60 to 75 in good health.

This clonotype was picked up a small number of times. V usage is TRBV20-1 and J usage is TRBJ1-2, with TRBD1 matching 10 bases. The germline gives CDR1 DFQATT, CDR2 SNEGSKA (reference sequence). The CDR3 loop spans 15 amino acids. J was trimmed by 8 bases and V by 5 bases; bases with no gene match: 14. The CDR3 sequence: CSAPPRDRGLGGYTF. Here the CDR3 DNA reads TGCAGTGCTCCCCCCCGGGACAGGGGCTTGGGGGGCTACACCTTC.

The CDR3 coding sequence is TGCAGCGTTGAGAGGGGTTACCAAGAGACCCAGTACTTC. Protein sequence: CSVERGYQETQYF. This sequence joins TRBV29-1 and TRBJ2-5, with D possibly called TRBD1 or TRBD2 (5 bases each). CDR1 and CDR2 from the germline V gene are SQVTM and ANQGSEA. V lost 3 bases, J lost 0 bases, and 8 bases lay in between. The CDR3 is made up of 13 amino acids. Filled out from reference TRBV29-1 and TRBJ2-5, the complete variable domain reads SAVISQKPSRDICQRGTSLTIQCQVDSQVTMMFWYRQQPGQSLTLIATANQGSEATYESGFVIDKFPISRPNLTFSTLTVSNMSPEDSSIYLCSVERGYQETQYFGPGTRLLVL.

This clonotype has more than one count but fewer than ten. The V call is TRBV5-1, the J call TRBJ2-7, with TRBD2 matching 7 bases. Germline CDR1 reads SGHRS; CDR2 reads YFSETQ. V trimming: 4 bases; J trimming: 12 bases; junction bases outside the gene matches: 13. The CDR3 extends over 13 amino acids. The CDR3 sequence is CASSPGTSAMGYF. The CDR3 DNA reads TGCGCCAGCAGCCCCGGCACTAGCGCCATGGGGTACTTC.

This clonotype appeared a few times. CDR3 sequence: CASSVGASGTQETQYF. DNA for the CDR3: TGTGCCAGCAGCGTAGGGGCTAGCGGGACCCAAGAGACCCAGTACTTC. The chain has TRBV9 and TRBJ2-5; 9 bases line up with TRBD2. The V and J ends lost 0 bases and 1 base, in that order; junction bases with no gene match: 4. Germline V gene data show CDR1 as SGDLS and CDR2 as YYNGEE. The CDR3 runs to 16 residues.

DNA for the CDR3: TGTGCCACCAGCAGAGGTACCAGTAGAGGGACTGAAGCTTTCTTT. It is translated as CATSRGTSRGTEAFF. The gene calls are TRBV15 and TRBJ1-1; D uncertain. CDR1 and CDR2 (germline): LNHNV, YYDKDF (reference sequence). The CDR3 contains 15 residues. V was shortened by 1 base and J by 5 bases, with 14 bases between the two germline ends.

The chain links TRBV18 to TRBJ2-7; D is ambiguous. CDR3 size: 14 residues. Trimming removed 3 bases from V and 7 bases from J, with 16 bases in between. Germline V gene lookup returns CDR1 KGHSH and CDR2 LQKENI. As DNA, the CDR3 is TGTGCCAGCTCACCGGTCGACGGATACAATGAGCAGTACTTC. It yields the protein CASSPVDGYNEQYF. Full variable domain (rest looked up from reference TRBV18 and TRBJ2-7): NAGVMQNPRHLVRRRGQEARLRCSPMKGHSHVYWYRQLPEEGLKFMVYLQKENIIDESGMPKERFSAEFPKEGPSILRIQQVVRGDSAAYFCASSPVDGYNEQYFGPGTRLTVT.

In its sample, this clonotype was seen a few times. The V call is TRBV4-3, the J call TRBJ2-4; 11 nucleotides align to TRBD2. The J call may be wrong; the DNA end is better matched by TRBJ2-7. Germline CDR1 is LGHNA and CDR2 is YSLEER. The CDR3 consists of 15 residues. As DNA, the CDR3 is TGCGCCAGCAGCCAAGATACTAGCGGGAGTGGCGAGCAGTACTTC. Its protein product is CASSQDTSGSGEQYF.

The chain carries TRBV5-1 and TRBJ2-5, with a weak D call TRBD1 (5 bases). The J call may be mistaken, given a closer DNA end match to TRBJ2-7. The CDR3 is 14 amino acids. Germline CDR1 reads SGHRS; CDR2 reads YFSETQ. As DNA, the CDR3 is TGCGCCAGCAGCATAGGGGAAGTCTTCTACGAGCAGTACTTC. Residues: CASSIGEVFYEQYF.

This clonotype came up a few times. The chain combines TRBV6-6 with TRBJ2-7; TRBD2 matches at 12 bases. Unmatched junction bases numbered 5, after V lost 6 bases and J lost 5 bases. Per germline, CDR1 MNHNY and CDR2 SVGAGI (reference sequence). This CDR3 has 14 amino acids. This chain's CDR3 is CASSTGLAGNEQYF. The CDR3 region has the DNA TGTGCCAGCAGCACAGGACTAGCGGGAAACGAGCAGTACTTC.

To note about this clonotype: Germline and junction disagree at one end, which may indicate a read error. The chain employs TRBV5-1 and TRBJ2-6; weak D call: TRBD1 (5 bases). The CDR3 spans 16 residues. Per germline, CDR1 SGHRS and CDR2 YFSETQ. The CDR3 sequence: CVSRLTAHSGANVLTF. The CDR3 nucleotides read TGCGTCAGCAGGTTGACAGCTCACTCTGGGGCCAACGTCCTGACTTTC.

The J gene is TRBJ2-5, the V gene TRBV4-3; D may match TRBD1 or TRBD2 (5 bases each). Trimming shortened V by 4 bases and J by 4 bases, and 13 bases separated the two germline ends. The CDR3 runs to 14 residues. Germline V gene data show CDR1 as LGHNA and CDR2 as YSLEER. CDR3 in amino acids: CASSPGAEIETQYF. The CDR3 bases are TGCGCCAGCAGCCCCGGGGCGGAAATAGAGACCCAGTACTTC.

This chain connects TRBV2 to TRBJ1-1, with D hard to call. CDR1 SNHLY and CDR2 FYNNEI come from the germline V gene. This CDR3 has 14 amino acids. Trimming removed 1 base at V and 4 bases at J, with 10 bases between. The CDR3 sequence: CASSEERGGTEAFF. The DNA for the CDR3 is TGTGCCAGCAGTGAAGAGCGGGGAGGCACTGAAGCTTTCTTT.

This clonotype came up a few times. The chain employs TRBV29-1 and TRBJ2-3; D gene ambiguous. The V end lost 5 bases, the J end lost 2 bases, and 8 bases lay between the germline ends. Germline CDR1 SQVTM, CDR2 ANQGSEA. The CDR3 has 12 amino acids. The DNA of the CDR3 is TGCAGCGTTAGGGAACACACAGATACGCAGTATTTT. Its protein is CSVREHTDTQYF.